This T cell receptor beta chain was captured in a study of T cells in localized non-small cell lung cancer. Whole-study findings and limits: Heterogeneity remains possible because sequencing was limited to only one tumor region. Highest T cell clonality was seen in uninvolved adjacent lung, surpassing that measured in tumor. Higher blood T cell density tracked longer overall survival.

Using immunoSEQ multiplex PCR, the repertoire was profiled, and TCRdb retains in-frame clones only, with some absent. Among tens of thousands of clones listed, approximately 80% were seen once. Notes on this clone: Its specificity is not known.

CDR3 length: 14 amino acids. V was pared by 5 bases and J by 0 bases, with 12 bases between. Per germline, CDR1 SGDLS and CDR2 YYNGEE. This sequence joins TRBV9 and TRBJ2-7; D is unclear. The receptor's source is a female donor older than 55 with stage I lung adenocarcinoma. Sequencing was performed on peripheral blood, taken before any cancer treatment. CDR3 in DNA: TGTGCCAGCAGTAAAAGGGCGGACTCCTACGAGCAGTACTTC. It is translated as CASSKRADSYEQYF. Combining the CDR3 with reference TRBV9 and TRBJ2-7 gives the whole variable domain DSGVTQTPKHLITATGQRVTLRCSPRSGDLSVYWYQQSLDQGLQFLIQYYNGEERAKGNILERFSAQQFPDLHSELNLSSLELGDSALYFCASSKRADSYEQYFGPGTRLTVT.